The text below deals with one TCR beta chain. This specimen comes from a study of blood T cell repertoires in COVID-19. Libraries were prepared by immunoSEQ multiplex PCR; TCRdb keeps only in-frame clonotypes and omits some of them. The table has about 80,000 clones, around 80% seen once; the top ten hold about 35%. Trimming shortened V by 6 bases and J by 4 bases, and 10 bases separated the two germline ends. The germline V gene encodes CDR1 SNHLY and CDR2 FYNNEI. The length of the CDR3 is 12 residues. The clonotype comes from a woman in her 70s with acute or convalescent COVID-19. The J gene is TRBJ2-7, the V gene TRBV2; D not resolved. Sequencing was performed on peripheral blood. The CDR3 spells CASRVQVYEQYF. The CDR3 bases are TGTGCCAGCAGAGTCCAGGTTTACGAGCAGTACTTC.